This T cell receptor beta chain stems from a study of shared clonotypes between healthy human individuals (dated by TCRdb to 2019 to 2021). Describing the broader study: The cohort comprised a couple of women and three men aged 18 to 49 years. Per donor, three plates each were used for CD4 naive and CD4 memory, two for CD8 naive, and one for CD8 memory. To estimate repertoire size and how much clonotypes are shared between individuals, the study performed deep sequencing of blood TCR repertoires from a handful of healthy adults. To increase sequencing depth and limit assay-specific biases, TCR repertoire library preparation and sequencing were carried out by different laboratories using diverse techniques. Each donor's leukapheresis produced roughly between roughly 0.9 and 9 billion PBMCs. Overall study results and their limits: Because the study included only a small number of donors, the genetic and exposure-history diversity represented was limited. Pairwise subsampling indicated that sequencing depth was expected to affect the degree of clonotype sharing among donors. Sampling was restricted to blood, and TCR repertoires in tissues likely differ from the TCR repertoires found in blood. Larger estimated clonotype richness was generally found for naive subsets than for memory subsets. Rarefaction of sorted-subset datasets indicated incomplete sequencing despite the large sequencing depth. Sharing across four donors was observed for about 5% of naive CD4, less than 4% of naive CD8, roughly 2.4% of memory CD4, and approximately 0.41% of memory CD8 clonotypes. Compared with non-shared clonotypes, the clonotypes found in all four sorted-subset donors had higher generation probabilities.

Healthy HIV-negative adults with no recently reported acute infections or vaccinations were included as donors. Every donor was a Caucasian adult living in Nashville, Tennessee, USA. CD4+ T cells were enriched by magnetic negative selection, after which naive cells were positively selected on CD45RA and the negative fraction was taken as the memory subset. Blood was obtained by leukapheresis, after which PBMCs were separated by Ficoll-Histopaque density gradient centrifugation and cryopreserved in liquid nitrogen vapor phase. Purity and quantity of every magnetically sorted T cell population were checked by analytical flow cytometry. Genomic DNA was isolated from each sorted fraction and quantified by UV absorbance on a Nanodrop 2000c. Using the deep immunoSEQ assay, TCR CDR3 regions were amplified from genomic DNA by multiplex PCR. Extracted genomic DNA from each cell subset was spread evenly across all wells of several immunoSEQ 96-well plates, with each plate serving as a replicate. Each replicate PCR for sorted subsets received around 200 ng genomic DNA, equal to tens of thousands of T cell genomes. Purified libraries were measured with a Qubit 3.0 fluorometer, size-checked on a Bioanalyzer 2100, and measured again with the KAPA Library Quantification kit. Every immunoSEQ 96-well plate was sequenced on a separate single-read 150-cycle Illumina NextSeq 550 flow cell. The authors' analysis ran thus. Because only junctional sequences without quality scores were contained in the immunoSEQ output, filtering matching that applied to full-length reads could not be performed. To assign V/J genes and CDR3, sequences were annotated using PyIR, a Python wrapper for IgBLAST v1.9, with IMGT germline references. Reads were filtered out if the reads had weak V/J assignments (E-value above 1e-6), no CDR3, stop codons, out-of-frame junctions, or ambiguous translated residues. V3J clonotypes were defined as sequences sharing the same inferred V gene, J gene, and CDR3 amino acid sequence. The percentage overlap between two repertoires was calculated by dividing the number of shared unique clonotypes by the size of the smaller repertoire. Richness of each repertoire was evaluated using RTK rarefaction, the Chao1 estimator, and Recon v2.1 estimates of unobserved clonotypes. Generation probabilities for all TCRbeta clonotypes obtained by the gDNA method from a few donors were computed using OLGA. The table was pulled from immuneACCESS by TCRdb, which kept in-frame rearrangements only. Such tables lose some clones; where checked, under half of the loss comes from unresolved V genes, and the rest has no known cause. Clone size and the V and J calls come from that table; the DNA yielded D and trimming. The table for this sample lists just over 2,000,000 clones; roughly 95% of them were counted only once. 0.1% to 0.15% of the sample comes from the top ten.

This clone has just one count. Its antigen is unknown. No quality values exist for individual bases; no much larger clone is one base distant. This sample also contains other DNA sequences that code for the same CDR3. The sequenced sample consisted of naive CD4+ T cells sorted from blood. The sample's cell subset or site, from its label and the paper: CD45RA+ positively selected. The sequence came from a man aged 18 to 29 in good health.

For the CDR3, the sequence is CASSLAGSPTDTQYF. Read as DNA, the sequence is TGCGCCAGCAGCTTGGCGGGTTCTCCGACAGATACGCAGTATTTT. This sequence uses TRBV5-1 and TRBJ2-3, with no confidently assigned D gene. V loses 0 bases of germline sequence and J loses 3 bases, and the interval between the two ends is 11 bases. Including the terminal cysteine and phenylalanine, the CDR3 comprises 15 residues. The entry retains the CDR3 DNA only, 45 bases that are in frame from base 1. Sequences SGHRS (CDR1) and YFSETQ (CDR2) are obtained from the germline V gene.